The T cell receptor beta chain described here comes from a study of T cells after yellow fever vaccination. The overall study: SMART-Seq v4 Ultra Low Input prepared libraries from low-cell fractions. Study-level points and caveats: Almost all vaccine-responding clonotypes escaped detection in sorted memory subsets on day 0.

Trimming pared 2 bases from V and 7 bases from J, leaving 6 bases between. The CDR3 has 12 amino acids. The V gene's germline CDR1 is MDHEN and CDR2 SYDVKM. This clonotype has only a few counts. Using its own MiXCR run on the 5' RACE reads, TCRdb lists one record per CDR3 protein. The data hold some 32,000 distinct CDR3 sequences, with 6% to 8.5% observed a single time. The chain is built from TRBV28 and TRBJ1-5, with D hard to call. The starting material was PBMCs, either bulk or a sorted T-cell subset (CD4+, CD8+, memory, or dextramer-sorted; not recorded which), obtained on the day of the first yellow fever vaccination. This sequence originates from a man aged 18 to 35 who received the YFV17D yellow fever vaccine. The chain's CDR3 is CASSLMGQPQHF. The CDR3 nucleotides read TGTGCCAGCAGTTTAATGGGGCAGCCCCAGCATTTT. Filled out from reference TRBV28 and TRBJ1-5, the complete variable domain reads DVKVTQSSRYLVKRTGEKVFLECVQDMDHENMFWYRQDPGLGLRLIYFSYDVKMKEKGDIPEGYSVSREKKERFSLILESASTNQTSMYLCASSLMGQPQHFGDGTRLSIL.